Presented here are 22 T cell receptor beta chains from one specimen sequenced in a study of shared clonotypes between healthy human individuals. In the naive CD8 group, cells lacked CD45RO and were positively selected for CCR7, so terminally differentiated effector memory CD45RA+ cells were left out. Libraries were prepared by immunoSEQ multiplex PCR; TCRdb keeps only in-frame clonotypes and omits some of them. This table has some 2.1 million clones, approximately 95% appearing once. Sample: naive CD8+ T cells sorted from blood. These receptors were taken from a man aged 18 to 30 in good health.

The rearrangement links TRBV19 to TRBJ1-2; D might be TRBD1 (6 bases). The CDR3 is 13 residues long. The V gene's germline CDR1 is LNHDA and CDR2 SQIVND (reference sequence). V gave up 7 bases and J gave up 6 bases, with 15 bases separating them. The chain's CDR3 is CASNEQGTNGYTF. CDR3 bases: TGTGCCAGTAACGAACAGGGAACAAATGGCTACACCTTC.

The rearrangement joins TRBV13 to TRBJ2-3; weak D call: TRBD1 (7 bases). With 4 bases removed from V and 6 bases from J, the gap between germline ends came to 17 bases. Per the germline V gene, CDR1 is PRHDT and CDR2 is FYEKMQ (reference sequence). The CDR3 runs 15 residues. In DNA, the CDR3 is TGTGCCAGCAGCTCCCCAGGGGGAGGCGCGGATACGCAGTATTTT. Translated: CASSSPGGGADTQYF.

The V and J genes are TRBV9 and TRBJ2-3; D call uncertain. The V end was cut by 3 bases, the J end by 5 bases, with 10 bases between. The germline V gene encodes CDR1 SGDLS and CDR2 YYNGEE. There are 13 residues in the CDR3. CDR3 loop: CASSDSGLDTQYF. In DNA form, the CDR3 reads TGTGCCAGCAGCGACAGTGGGCTAGATACGCAGTATTTT.

The chain recombines TRBV5-6 with TRBJ1-1; D is uncertain. The CDR3 sequence is 15 residues long. Germline V gene sequence: CDR1 SGHDT, CDR2 YYEEEE. The V gene lost 4 bases and the J gene lost 1 base, with 14 bases spanning the gap. This chain's CDR3 is CASSRLKNQNTEAFF. DNA for the CDR3: TGTGCCAGCAGCCGCTTAAAGAACCAGAACACTGAAGCTTTCTTT.

The chain joins TRBV28 to TRBJ2-2; 8 nucleotides align to TRBD1. The germline V gene encodes CDR1 MDHEN and CDR2 SYDVKM. V shed 5 bases, J shed 5 bases, and the junction held 13 bases outside the gene matches. The CDR3 totals 17 residues. This chain's CDR3 is CASSLLLGTGRTGELFF. DNA of the CDR3: TGTGCCAGCAGTCTTCTCCTTGGGACAGGTCGGACCGGGGAGCTGTTTTTT.

The chain links TRBV4-3 to TRBJ2-7; maybe TRBD2 (6 bases). The CDR3 contains 17 residues. Trimming took 0 bases from V and 3 from J, leaving 18 bases between them. Germline lookup yields CDR1 LGHNA and CDR2 YSLEER. The CDR3: CASSQDLEGPNLYEQYF. DNA for the CDR3: TGCGCCAGCAGCCAAGATTTGGAGGGCCCCAACCTCTACGAGCAGTACTTC.

The chain carries TRBV4-1 and TRBJ1-4; D might be TRBD1 (5 bases). The CDR3 runs 15 residues. Germline CDR1 is MGHRA and CDR2 is YSYEKL. V dropped 0 bases and J dropped 8 bases, with 13 bases sitting between them. The CDR3 loop is CASSQETGGGEKLFF. The CDR3 region has the DNA TGCGCCAGCAGCCAAGAAACAGGAGGAGGGGAAAAACTGTTTTTT.

V is TRBV4-3 and J is TRBJ2-7, with a weak D call TRBD1 (6 bases). CDR1 LGHNA and CDR2 YSLEER come from the germline V gene. With 1 base removed from V and 2 bases from J, the gap between germline ends came to 12 bases. This CDR3 comprises 15 residues. The CDR3 region has the DNA TGCGCCAGCAGCCAAGTAGTAGGACAGACCTACGAGCAGTACTTC. It encodes CASSQVVGQTYEQYF.

This rearrangement joins TRBV5-4 to TRBJ1-2, with 9 bases that match TRBD1. With 3 bases clipped from V and 1 base from J, the junction kept 7 bases outside the gene matches. The germline V gene has CDR1 SGHNT and CDR2 YYREEE (reference sequence). The CDR3 runs to 16 residues. For the CDR3, the DNA is TGTGCCAGCAGCTCCGGGACAGGGTCCGTTAACTATGGCTACACCTTC. This gives the protein CASSSGTGSVNYGYTF.

J is TRBJ2-3 and V is TRBV7-6; no reliable D call. The CDR3 runs to 14 residues. V was pared by 3 bases and J by 5 bases, with 12 bases between. Germline CDR1 SGHVS, CDR2 FNYEAQ. In DNA, the CDR3 is TGTGCCAGCAGCTTGGAACCACAAAGAGATACGCAGTATTTT. Translating it yields CASSLEPQRDTQYF.

The gene calls are TRBV28 and TRBJ2-7, with D hard to call. The germline CDR1 and CDR2 sequences are MDHEN and SYDVKM. The CDR3 loop spans 13 amino acids. V was pared by 6 bases and J by 3 bases, with 12 bases between. CDR3 nucleotide sequence: TGTGCCAGCAGGACGGCTTTAGGCTACGAGCAGTACTTC. This encodes CASRTALGYEQYF. The full variable domain, in which reference TRBV28 and TRBJ2-7 provide the parts outside the CDR3, is DVKVTQSSRYLVKRTGEKVFLECVQDMDHENMFWYRQDPGLGLRLIYFSYDVKMKEKGDIPEGYSVSREKKERFSLILESASTNQTSMYLCASRTALGYEQYFGPGTRLTVT.

The table lists this clone with a count of one. The chain uses TRBV9 and TRBJ2-7; 12 nucleotides line up with TRBD1. Germline V gives CDR1 SGDLS, CDR2 YYNGEE. CDR3 length equals 16 residues. V trimming: 5 bases; J trimming: 7 bases; junction bases outside the gene matches: 13. The CDR3 DNA reads as TGTGCCAGCAGTCCTAGGATGGGACAGGGGGCTGAAGAGCAGTACTTC. Amino acid sequence: CASSPRMGQGAEEQYF.

The genes are TRBV4-3 and TRBJ2-1; a possible D gene is TRBD1 (5 bases). Germline values: CDR1 LGHNA, CDR2 YSLEER. The CDR3 spans 15 residues. V lost 4 bases to trimming and J lost 8 bases, with 18 bases between them. The DNA of the CDR3 is TGCGCCAGCAGCCCCCTCTTTGACAGACCGGATGAGCAGTTCTTC. Its protein is CASSPLFDRPDEQFF.

As to this clone: Other nucleotide sequences in the sample specify the same CDR3. The chain carries TRBV28 and TRBJ2-7, with TRBD1 identical over 9 bases. The germline gives CDR1 MDHEN, CDR2 SYDVKM. The CDR3 is 14 amino acids. With 5 bases clipped from V and 2 bases from J, the junction kept 4 bases outside the gene matches. The CDR3 region is CASSPTGGPYEQYF. The CDR3 bases are TGTGCCAGCAGTCCCACAGGGGGCCCCTACGAGCAGTACTTC.

The CDR3 sequence is CASSPGGLTDTQYF. The CDR3 DNA follows: TGTGCCAGCAGTCCCGGTGGACTCACAGATACGCAGTATTTT. This chain uses TRBV9 with TRBJ2-3; tentative D call: TRBD2 (5 bases). The ends were cut back, 5 bases at V and 2 bases at J, with 12 bases in the middle. Germline lookup yields CDR1 SGDLS and CDR2 YYNGEE. The CDR3 is 14 residues long.

This clone occurred once. The rearrangement links TRBV2 to TRBJ2-3; 7 bases fit TRBD1. V was clipped by 7 bases and J by 0 bases; unmatched bases: 4. The CDR3 length is 14 residues. In germline, CDR1 is SNHLY, CDR2 FYNNEI. The CDR3 reads CASTRTGSTDTQYF. The CDR3 coding sequence is TGTGCCAGCACCCGGACAGGAAGCACAGATACGCAGTATTTT.

This sequence joins TRBV5-6 and TRBJ2-2, with D hard to call. V lost 0 bases, J lost 6 bases, and 6 bases lay in between. Germline CDR1 SGHDT, CDR2 YYEEEE. This CDR3 has 13 amino acids. The CDR3 spells CASSLEGPGELFF. The CDR3 bases are TGTGCCAGCAGCTTGGAAGGGCCCGGGGAGCTGTTTTTT.

This chain uses TRBV27 with TRBJ2-3, with TRBD2 matching over 10 bases. The length of the CDR3 is 16 residues. The junction had 2 bases not matched to a gene; V was cut back by 2 bases and J by 0 bases. The germline V gene has CDR1 MNHEY and CDR2 SMNVEV (reference sequence). The CDR3 here is CASSLLAGESTDTQYF. The CDR3 nucleotides are TGTGCCAGCAGTTTACTAGCGGGGGAAAGCACAGATACGCAGTATTTT.

The chain joins TRBV7-6 to TRBJ1-1; D remains ambiguous. The CDR3 totals 14 residues. V lost 1 base and J 1 base, leaving 7 bases between the germline ends. From germline, CDR1 is SGHVS and CDR2 FNYEAQ. The CDR3 region has the DNA TGTGCCAGCAGCTTAGTCGCAGGGAACACTGAAGCTTTCTTT. The encoded protein is CASSLVAGNTEAFF.

The chain recombines TRBV4-1 with TRBJ2-7; 8 bases fit TRBD1. CDR1 and CDR2 (germline): MGHRA, YSYEKL. CDR3 length equals 15 residues. V dropped 4 bases and J dropped 4; count of bases not matched to a gene: 9. The CDR3 here is CASSPEGQGRYEQYF. CDR3 sequence (DNA): TGCGCCAGCAGCCCAGAAGGACAGGGAAGGTACGAGCAGTACTTC.

The rearrangement uses TRBV18 and TRBJ1-3; 11 bases are shared with TRBD1. CDR1 and CDR2 from the germline V gene are KGHSH and LQKENI. J lost 0 bases, V lost 4 bases, and 5 bases had no gene match. The CDR3 length is 17 residues. Here the CDR3 DNA reads TGTGCCAGCTCACGCGGGACAGGGGGTTTCTCTGGAAACACCATATATTTT. Its protein product is CASSRGTGGFSGNTIYF.

This clone is a singleton in its sample. The V gene is TRBV2, the J gene TRBJ2-3; D unclear. The CDR3 sequence is 13 residues long. Germline CDR1 reads SNHLY; CDR2 reads FYNNEI. The V end lost 8 bases, the J end lost 4 bases, and 13 bases lay between the germline ends. The CDR3 sequence is CASSIYRSDTQYF. The CDR3 DNA follows: TGTGCCAGCTCAATCTACCGTTCAGATACGCAGTATTTT.